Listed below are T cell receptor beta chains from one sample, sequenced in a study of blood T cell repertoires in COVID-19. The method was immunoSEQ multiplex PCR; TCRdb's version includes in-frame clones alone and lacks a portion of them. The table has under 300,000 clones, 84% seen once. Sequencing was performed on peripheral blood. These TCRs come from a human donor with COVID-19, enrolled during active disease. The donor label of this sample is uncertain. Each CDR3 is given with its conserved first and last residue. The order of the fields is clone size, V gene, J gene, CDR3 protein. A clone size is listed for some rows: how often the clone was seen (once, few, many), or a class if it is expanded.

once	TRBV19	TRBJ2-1	CASKFDASGRWNEQFF
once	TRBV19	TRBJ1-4	CASSRDMMVEKLFF
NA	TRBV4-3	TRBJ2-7	CASSQDQGNRAGQYF
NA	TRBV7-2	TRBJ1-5	CASSTVTGTPSNQPQHF
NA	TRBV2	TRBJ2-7	CASRGGQATAYEQYF
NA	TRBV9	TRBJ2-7	CASSVGGTNSYEQYF
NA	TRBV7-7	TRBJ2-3	CASSLGTSGITDTQYF
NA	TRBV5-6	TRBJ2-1	CASSLVASGSLIYNEQFF
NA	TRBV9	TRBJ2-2	CASSVGFSNTGELFF
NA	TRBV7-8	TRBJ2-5	CASSSRPSSGGWETQYF
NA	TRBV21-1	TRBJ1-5	CARYGRQFHQPQHF
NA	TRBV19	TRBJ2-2	CASSPRDRATRELFF
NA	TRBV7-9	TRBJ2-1	CASSSDGDREQFF